Listed below are T cell receptor beta chains from one sample, sequenced in a study of blood T cell repertoires in COVID-19. Assay used: immunoSEQ multiplex PCR; TCRdb lists only in-frame clones, some missing. The table records around 80,000 clones, more than 85% of them present only once. The sample was peripheral blood. These receptors were taken from a man in his 60s with acute or convalescent COVID-19. Both conserved end residues are part of each CDR3. The D gene is left open where the match is weak. Size values are once, few and many counts, or a class for expanded clones, and some rows have none.

J	size	V	length	D	CDR3	DNA
TRBJ1-2	.	TRBV18	13	TRBD1	CASSQQGVYGYTF	TGTGCCAGCTCTCAACAGGGGGTCTATGGCTACACCTTC
TRBJ2-7	.	TRBV19	14	TRBD2	CASRGSGSSYEQYF	TGTGCCAGTCGGGGTAGCGGGAGTTCCTACGAGCAGTACTTC
TRBJ2-7	once	TRBV9	16	TRBD2	CASSPIGTSGTYEQYF	TGTGCCAGCAGCCCCATCGGGACTAGCGGAACCTACGAGCAGTACTTC
TRBJ2-7	.	TRBV5-1	14	.	CASGVGDVIYEQYF	TGCGCCAGCGGAGTAGGGGATGTGATCTACGAGCAGTACTTC
TRBJ2-7	.	TRBV29-1	14	.	CSVVWGEFPYEQYF	TGCAGCGTTGTCTGGGGGGAGTTCCCCTACGAGCAGTACTTC
TRBJ1-5	once	TRBV7-8	16	TRBD1	CASRPTGRNSNQPQHF	TGTGCCAGCAGGCCGACAGGGAGGAATAGCAATCAGCCCCAGCATTTT
TRBJ1-1	.	TRBV19	15	.	CASSPDSYMNTEAFF	TGTGCCAGTAGCCCCGACAGTTACATGAACACTGAAGCTTTCTTT
TRBJ2-5	once	TRBV12-3/TRBV12-4	13	TRBD2	CASSLMAGGTQYF	TGTGCCAGCAGTTTAATGGCGGGGGGGACCCAGTACTTC
TRBJ2-1	.	TRBV5-1	15	TRBD1	CASSSGQGAWNEQFF	TGCGCCAGCAGCTCTGGACAGGGGGCATGGAATGAGCAGTTCTTC
TRBJ2-2	.	TRBV19	13	.	CASSIPGGGELFF	TGTGCCAGTAGTATACCGGGTGGCGGGGAGCTGTTTTTT
TRBJ2-5	.	TRBV7-8	14	TRBD2	CASSSSGRGETQYF	TGTGCCAGCAGCTCCTCCGGGAGGGGAGAGACCCAGTACTTC
TRBJ2-7	.	TRBV12-3/TRBV12-4	12	.	CASSSVVYEQYF	TGTGCCAGCAGTTCAGTCGTTTACGAGCAGTACTTC
TRBJ2-3	.	TRBV4-2	14	.	CASSQLLGTDTQYF	TGTGCCAGCAGCCAACTATTAGGCACAGATACGCAGTATTTT
TRBJ2-2	.	TRBV5-1	14	TRBD1	CASSLEQGARELFF	TGCGCCAGCAGCTTGGAACAGGGGGCGAGGGAGCTGTTTTTT
TRBJ1-1	.	TRBV5-1	13	.	CASSFSGNTEAFF	TGCGCCAGCAGCTTTTCAGGGAACACTGAAGCTTTCTTT
TRBJ2-7	.	TRBV5-1	15	.	CASSLKGLSSYEQYF	TGCGCCAGCAGCTTGAAGGGACTTAGCTCCTACGAGCAGTACTTC
TRBJ1-1	.	TRBV21-1	18	.	CASSKFPGVGCMNTEAFF	TGTGCCAGCAGCAAATTTCCGGGGGTAGGATGCATGAACACTGAAGCTTTCTTT
TRBJ1-1	.	TRBV5-1	15	.	CASSLIDIVNTEAFF	TGCGCCAGCAGCTTGATCGACATCGTGAACACTGAAGCTTTCTTT